Below, 2 T cell receptor beta chains from the same sample are listed, as sequenced in a study of CD8+CD57+ T cells in acquired aplastic anemia. TCR beta VDJ and CDR3 profiling used genomic DNA as template. From the reads, TCRdb called clonotypes with MiXCR, one entry per CDR3 protein. The sample yields about 190,000 distinct CDR3 sequences, about half seen once. The sequenced sample consisted of sorted CD4+, CD8+, or CD8+CD57+ T cells (not recorded which) from PBMCs. Receptor source: a human donor in good health, serving as a control.

The chain carries TRBV19 and TRBJ2-2, with 8 bases identical to TRBD1. V trimming: 3 bases; J trimming: 0 bases; junction bases outside the gene matches: 3. The germline CDR1 and CDR2 sequences are LNHDA and SQIVND (reference sequence). The CDR3 spans 16 residues. The CDR3 reads CASSMVQGANTGELFF. In nucleotides, the CDR3 is TGTGCCAGTAGTATGGTACAGGGGGCGAACACCGGGGAGCTGTTTTTT.

This chain uses TRBV6-5 with TRBJ1-2; D possibly corresponds to TRBD1 (6 bases). The CDR3 runs to 14 residues. Germline V gene sequence: CDR1 MNHEY, CDR2 SVGAGI. V shed 5 bases and J shed 5 bases, with 15 bases lying between them. CDR3 loop: CASSDTNTGYGYTF. CDR3 DNA: TGTGCCAGCAGTGATACCAACACAGGGTATGGCTACACCTTC.